This is a list of T cell receptor beta chains from one sample in a study of blood T cell repertoires in COVID-19. The table came from immunoSEQ multiplex PCR; TCRdb's copy has only in-frame clones and leaves some out. Among some 400,000 clones listed, 87% were seen once. Sequences were obtained from peripheral blood. The receptor source for this set is a woman aged 25 to 39 with COVID-19, enrolled during active disease. CDR3s include the opening cysteine and the closing phenylalanine or tryptophan. Fields, in order: J gene, V gene, D gene, CDR3 protein, CDR3 DNA. The D gene is left open where the match is weak.

J gene: TRBJ1-2; V gene: TRBV3-1/TRBV3-2; D gene: TRBD1; CDR3 protein: CASSHFDREDGYTF; CDR3 DNA: TGTGCCAGCAGCCATTTCGACAGGGAGGATGGCTACACCTTC
J gene: TRBJ1-2; V gene: TRBV6-5; D gene: -; CDR3 protein: CASSLSSPVYGYTF; CDR3 DNA: TGTGCCAGCAGTCTATCCTCCCCCGTCTACGGCTACACCTTC
J gene: TRBJ2-4; V gene: TRBV5-8; D gene: -; CDR3 protein: CASSLYSLLAKNIQYF; CDR3 DNA: TGTGCCAGCAGCTTGTATTCCCTCCTAGCCAAAAACATTCAGTACTTC
J gene: TRBJ2-1; V gene: TRBV11-1; D gene: TRBD2; CDR3 protein: CASSHWTSGDNEQFF; CDR3 DNA: TGTGCCAGCAGCCACTGGACTAGCGGGGACAATGAGCAGTTCTTC
J gene: TRBJ1-2; V gene: TRBV5-4; D gene: -; CDR3 protein: CASSSAGGAIYGYTF; CDR3 DNA: TGTGCCAGCAGCTCGGCGGGGGGGGCAATCTATGGCTACACCTTC
J gene: TRBJ1-2; V gene: TRBV2; D gene: TRBD1; CDR3 protein: CASSGTGVNYGYTF; CDR3 DNA: TGTGCCAGCAGCGGGACAGGGGTTAACTATGGCTACACCTTC
J gene: TRBJ2-1; V gene: TRBV5-6; D gene: TRBD2; CDR3 protein: CASSYGGVFLYNEQFF; CDR3 DNA: TGTGCCAGCAGCTATGGGGGGGTTTTCCTCTACAATGAGCAGTTCTTC
J gene: TRBJ2-1; V gene: TRBV7-8; D gene: TRBD2; CDR3 protein: CASSLRLAGVRNEQFF; CDR3 DNA: TGTGCCAGCAGCTTAAGACTAGCGGGAGTTCGCAATGAGCAGTTCTTC
J gene: TRBJ1-5; V gene: TRBV28; D gene: -; CDR3 protein: CASKMGRTNSNQPQHF; CDR3 DNA: TGTGCCAGCAAGATGGGCCGGACAAATAGCAATCAGCCCCAGCATTTT
J gene: TRBJ2-5; V gene: TRBV5-8; D gene: -; CDR3 protein: CASSLEVGQLETQYF; CDR3 DNA: TGTGCCAGCAGCTTAGAGGTCGGACAGCTAGAGACCCAGTACTTC
J gene: TRBJ2-7; V gene: TRBV30; D gene: TRBD2; CDR3 protein: CAWSPSGISYEQYF; CDR3 DNA: TGTGCCTGGAGTCCTAGCGGGATCTCCTACGAGCAGTACTTC
J gene: TRBJ2-7; V gene: TRBV9; D gene: -; CDR3 protein: CASSVEGGSYEQYF; CDR3 DNA: TGTGCCAGCAGCGTAGAGGGGGGGTCCTACGAGCAGTACTTC
J gene: TRBJ1-3; V gene: TRBV10-3; D gene: -; CDR3 protein: CAISESVRRGSGNTIYF; CDR3 DNA: TGTGCCATCAGTGAGTCGGTCCGGAGGGGCTCTGGAAACACCATATATTTT
J gene: TRBJ2-3; V gene: TRBV2; D gene: -; CDR3 protein: CASRGLDTTDTQYF; CDR3 DNA: TGTGCCAGCAGAGGACTTGACACCACAGATACGCAGTATTTT